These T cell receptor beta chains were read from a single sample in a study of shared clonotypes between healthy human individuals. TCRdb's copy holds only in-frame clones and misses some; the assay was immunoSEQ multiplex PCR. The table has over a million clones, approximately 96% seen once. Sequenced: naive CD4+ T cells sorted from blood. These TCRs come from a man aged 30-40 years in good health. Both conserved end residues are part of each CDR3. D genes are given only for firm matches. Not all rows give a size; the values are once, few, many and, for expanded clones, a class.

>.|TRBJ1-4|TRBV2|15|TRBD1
CASSIGQGGGEKLFF
TGTGCCAGCAGTATCGGACAGGGCGGGGGTGAAAAACTGTTTTTT
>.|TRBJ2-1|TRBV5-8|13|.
CASSFGRYNEQFF
TGTGCCAGCAGCTTCGGGCGTTACAATGAGCAGTTCTTC
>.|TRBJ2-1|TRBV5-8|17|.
CALPRLALPGRRGEQFF
TGTGCCTTGCCCCGGCTAGCCCTCCCCGGCCGGCGGGGTGAGCAGTTCTTC
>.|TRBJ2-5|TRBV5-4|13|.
CASSIETQETQYF
TGTGCCAGCAGCATCGAGACCCAAGAGACCCAGTACTTC
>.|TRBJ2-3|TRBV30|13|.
CACRTTGVDTQYF
TGTGCCTGTCGCACGACGGGGGTAGATACGCAGTATTTT
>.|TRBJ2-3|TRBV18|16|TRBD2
CASSPPGSGRLYTQYF
TGTGCCAGCTCACCACCGGGCAGCGGGAGGTTATATACGCAGTATTTT
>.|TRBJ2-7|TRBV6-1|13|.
CASNQFAGNEQYF
TGTGCCAGCAATCAGTTCGCAGGGAACGAGCAGTACTTC
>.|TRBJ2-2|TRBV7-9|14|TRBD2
CASSQRESTGELFF
TGTGCCAGCAGCCAGCGGGAGAGCACCGGGGAGCTGTTTTTT
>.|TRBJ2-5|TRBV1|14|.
CTSSQMKRGETQYF
TGCACCAGCAGCCAAATGAAGCGAGGAGAGACCCAGTACTTC
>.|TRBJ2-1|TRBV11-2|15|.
CASSLKGWSYNEQFF
TGTGCCAGCAGCTTAAAAGGGTGGTCCTACAATGAGCAGTTCTTC
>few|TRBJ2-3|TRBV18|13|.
CASSRGEQNTQYF
TGTGCCAGCTCACGGGGCGAGCAGAATACGCAGTATTTT
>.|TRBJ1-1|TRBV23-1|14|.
CASSRRAQRGEAFF
TGCGCCAGCAGTCGCCGTGCCCAGCGCGGCGAAGCTTTCTTT
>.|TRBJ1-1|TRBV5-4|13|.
CASSLPENTEAFF
TGTGCCAGCAGCTTGCCCGAGAACACTGAAGCTTTCTTT
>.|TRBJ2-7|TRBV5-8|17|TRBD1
CASSLEGTRGSSYEQYF
TGTGCCAGCAGCCTAGAGGGGACCAGGGGGAGCTCCTACGAGCAGTACTTC
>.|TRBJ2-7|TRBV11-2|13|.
CASSLDPFYEQYF
TGTGCCAGCAGCTTGGATCCATTCTACGAGCAGTACTTC
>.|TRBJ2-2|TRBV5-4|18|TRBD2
CASSLKRTSGPNTGELFF
TGTGCCAGCAGCTTGAAGCGGACTAGCGGGCCGAACACCGGGGAGCTGTTTTTT